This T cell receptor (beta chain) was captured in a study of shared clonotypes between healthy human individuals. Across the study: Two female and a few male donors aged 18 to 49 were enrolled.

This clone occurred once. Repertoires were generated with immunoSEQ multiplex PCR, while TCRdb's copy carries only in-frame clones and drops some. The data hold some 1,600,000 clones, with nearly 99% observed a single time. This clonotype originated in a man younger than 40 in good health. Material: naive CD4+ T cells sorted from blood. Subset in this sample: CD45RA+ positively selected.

The CDR3 nucleotides read TGTGCCAGCAGTTTTCAGGGACCCTTGCCCATTATGTCCTACAATGAGCAGTTCTTC. As protein: CASSFQGPLPIMSYNEQFF. V and J are TRBV27 and TRBJ2-1; possibly TRBD1 or TRBD2 for D (5 bases each). Trimming removed 3 bases from V and 1 base from J, with 22 bases in between. The CDR3 sequence is 19 residues long. The germline V gene encodes CDR1 MNHEY and CDR2 SMNVEV (reference sequence).